This TCR beta chain was sequenced in a study of blood T cell repertoires in COVID-19. Study at large: Acute and convalescent COVID-19 specimens originated in the United States, Italy and Spain. T cells, B-cell-depleted T cells, or PBMCs supplied cDNA or gDNA.

The ends lost 3 bases at V and 0 bases at J; junction bases unmatched: 7. The germline V gene encodes CDR1 MNHEY and CDR2 SMNVEV (reference sequence). The CDR3 runs 16 residues. In the authors' workflow: By means of reference gene primer amplification, nucleated cell counts were estimated. The repertoire was sequenced with immunoSEQ multiplex PCR; TCRdb's copy has only in-frame clones and lacks some. D and trimming come from the DNA, and the V and J calls and clone size come from that table. The repertoire includes about 160,000 clones, about nine tenths of them detected once, and 2% to 3% sits in the top ten.

The sequence was collected from a man aged 18 to 35 with acute or convalescent COVID-19. V and J are TRBV27 and TRBJ1-1, with 7 positions matching TRBD1. Sequencing used peripheral blood. The DNA for the CDR3 is TGTGCCAGCAGTTTCGGGGACAGCCGGATGAACACTGAAGCTTTCTTT. Its protein is CASSFGDSRMNTEAFF.